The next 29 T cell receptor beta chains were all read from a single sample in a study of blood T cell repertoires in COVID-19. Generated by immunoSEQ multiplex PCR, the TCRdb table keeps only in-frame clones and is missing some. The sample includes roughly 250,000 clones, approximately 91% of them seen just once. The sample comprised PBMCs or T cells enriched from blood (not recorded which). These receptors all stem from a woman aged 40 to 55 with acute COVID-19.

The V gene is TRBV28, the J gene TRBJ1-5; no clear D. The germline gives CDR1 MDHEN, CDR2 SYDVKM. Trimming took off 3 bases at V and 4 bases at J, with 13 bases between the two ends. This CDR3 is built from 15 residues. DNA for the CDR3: TGTGCCAGCAGTTTCGAGGGCCCCTCAAATCAGCCCCAGCATTTT. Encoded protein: CASSFEGPSNQPQHF.

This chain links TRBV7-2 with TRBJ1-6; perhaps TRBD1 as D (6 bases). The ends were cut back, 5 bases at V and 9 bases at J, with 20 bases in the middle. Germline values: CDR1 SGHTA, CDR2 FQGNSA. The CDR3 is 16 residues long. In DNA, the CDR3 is TGTGCCAGCAGCCGCTGGCCCGGGACACCGACTTCACCCCTCCACTTT. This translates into CASSRWPGTPTSPLHF.

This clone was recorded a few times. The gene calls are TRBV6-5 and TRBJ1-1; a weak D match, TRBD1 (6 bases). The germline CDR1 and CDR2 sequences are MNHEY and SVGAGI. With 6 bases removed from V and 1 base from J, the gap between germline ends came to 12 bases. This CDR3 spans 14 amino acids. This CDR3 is CASSIDRRNTEAFF. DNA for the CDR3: TGTGCCAGCAGCATCGACAGGAGGAACACTGAAGCTTTCTTT.

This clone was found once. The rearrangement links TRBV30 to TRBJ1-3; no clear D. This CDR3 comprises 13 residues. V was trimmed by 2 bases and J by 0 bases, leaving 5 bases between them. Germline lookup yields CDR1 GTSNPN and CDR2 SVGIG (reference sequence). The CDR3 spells CAWSRYSGNTIYF. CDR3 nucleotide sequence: TGTGCCTGGAGTCGGTACTCTGGAAACACCATATATTTT.

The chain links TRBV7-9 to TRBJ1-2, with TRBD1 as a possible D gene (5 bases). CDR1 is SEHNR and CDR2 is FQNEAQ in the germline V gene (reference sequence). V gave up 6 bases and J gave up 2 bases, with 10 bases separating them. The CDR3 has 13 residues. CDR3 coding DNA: TGTGCCAGCAGGGAGACAGCAAACTATGGCTACACCTTC. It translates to CASRETANYGYTF.

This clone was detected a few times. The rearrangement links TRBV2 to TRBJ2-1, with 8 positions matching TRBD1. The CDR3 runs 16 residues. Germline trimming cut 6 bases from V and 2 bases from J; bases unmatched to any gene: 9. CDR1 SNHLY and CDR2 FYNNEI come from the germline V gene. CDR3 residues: CASRKLRDRPYNEQFF. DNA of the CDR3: TGTGCCAGCAGAAAACTCCGGGACAGGCCCTACAATGAGCAGTTCTTC.

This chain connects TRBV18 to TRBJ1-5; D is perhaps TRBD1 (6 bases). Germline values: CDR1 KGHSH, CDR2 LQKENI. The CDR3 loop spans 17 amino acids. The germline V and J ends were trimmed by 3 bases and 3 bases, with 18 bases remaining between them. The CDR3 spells CASSPAEQGFYNQPQHF. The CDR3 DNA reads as TGTGCCAGCTCACCGGCGGAACAGGGATTTTACAATCAGCCCCAGCATTTT.

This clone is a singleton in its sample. The CDR3 loop reads CASSPRGEIEKLFF. The CDR3, as DNA: TGTGCCAGCAGCCCCAGGGGGGAGATTGAAAAACTGTTTTTT. The rearrangement joins TRBV21-1 to TRBJ1-4; the table gives TRBD1 as D, unverified against the DNA. TRBV21-1 is a pseudogene locus. There are 14 residues in the CDR3.

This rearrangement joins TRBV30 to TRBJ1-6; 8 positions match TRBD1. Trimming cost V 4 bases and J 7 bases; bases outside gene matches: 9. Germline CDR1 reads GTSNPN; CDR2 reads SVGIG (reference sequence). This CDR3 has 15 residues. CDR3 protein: CAWTQDRVANSPLHF. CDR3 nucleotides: TGTGCCTGGACCCAGGACAGGGTTGCGAATTCACCCCTCCACTTT.

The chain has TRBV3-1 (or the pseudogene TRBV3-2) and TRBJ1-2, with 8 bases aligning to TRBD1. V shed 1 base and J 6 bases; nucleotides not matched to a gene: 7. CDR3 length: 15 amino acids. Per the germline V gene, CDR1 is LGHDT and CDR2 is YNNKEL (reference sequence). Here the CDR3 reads CASSQGRQGMDGYTF. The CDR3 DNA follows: TGTGCCAGCAGCCAAGGGAGACAGGGGATGGATGGCTACACCTTC.

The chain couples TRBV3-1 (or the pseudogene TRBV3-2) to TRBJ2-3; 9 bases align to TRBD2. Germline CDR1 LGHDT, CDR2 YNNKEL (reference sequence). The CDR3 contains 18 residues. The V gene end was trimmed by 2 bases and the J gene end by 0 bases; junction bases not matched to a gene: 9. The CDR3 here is CASSQPLGLAGSTDTQYF. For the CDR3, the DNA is TGTGCCAGCAGCCAACCCCTTGGCCTAGCGGGGAGCACAGATACGCAGTATTTT.

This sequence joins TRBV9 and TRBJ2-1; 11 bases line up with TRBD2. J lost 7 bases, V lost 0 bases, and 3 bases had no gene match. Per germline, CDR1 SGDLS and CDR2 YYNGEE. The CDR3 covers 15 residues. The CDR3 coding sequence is TGTGCCAGCAGCGTAGTAACTAGCGGGAGAAATGAGCAGTTCTTC. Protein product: CASSVVTSGRNEQFF.

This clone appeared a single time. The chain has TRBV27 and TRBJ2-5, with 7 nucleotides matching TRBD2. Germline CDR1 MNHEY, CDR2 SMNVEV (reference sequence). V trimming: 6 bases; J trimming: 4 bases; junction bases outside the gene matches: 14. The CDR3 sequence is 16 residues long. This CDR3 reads CASRIRPGRGRETQYF. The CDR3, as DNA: TGTGCCAGCAGAATAAGGCCTGGGCGGGGGAGAGAGACCCAGTACTTC.

CDR3 coding DNA: TGTGCCAGTAAGCTATCTGGGGCCAACGTCCTGACTTTC. Translating gives CASKLSGANVLTF. This chain joins TRBV19 and TRBJ2-6; no clear D. Germline V gives CDR1 LNHDA, CDR2 SQIVND (reference sequence). The CDR3 length is 13 residues. Trimming stripped 7 bases from V and 1 base from J, with 5 bases between.

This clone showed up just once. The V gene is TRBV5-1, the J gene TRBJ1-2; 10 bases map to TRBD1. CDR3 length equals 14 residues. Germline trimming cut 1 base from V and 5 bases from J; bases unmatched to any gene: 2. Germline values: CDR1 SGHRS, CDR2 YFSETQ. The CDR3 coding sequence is TGCGCCAGCAGCTTGTGGGACAGGGGTTATGGCTACACCTTC. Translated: CASSLWDRGYGYTF.

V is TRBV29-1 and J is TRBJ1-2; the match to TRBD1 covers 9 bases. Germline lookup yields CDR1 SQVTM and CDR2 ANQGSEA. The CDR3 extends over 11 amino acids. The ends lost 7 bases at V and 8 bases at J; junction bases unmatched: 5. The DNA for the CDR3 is TGCAGCGCGGGGACAGGGAGAGGCTACACCTTC. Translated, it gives CSAGTGRGYTF. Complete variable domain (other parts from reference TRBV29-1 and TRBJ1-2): SAVISQKPSRDICQRGTSLTIQCQVDSQVTMMFWYRQQPGQSLTLIATANQGSEATYESGFVIDKFPISRPNLTFSTLTVSNMSPEDSSIYLCSAGTGRGYTFGSGTRLTVV.

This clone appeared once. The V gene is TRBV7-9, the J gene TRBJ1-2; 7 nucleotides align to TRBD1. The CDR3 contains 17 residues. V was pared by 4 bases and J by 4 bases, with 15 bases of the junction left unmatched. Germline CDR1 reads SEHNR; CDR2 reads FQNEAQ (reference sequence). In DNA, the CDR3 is TGTGCCAGCAGCTGGCCTAGGACAGGAAGAAACCTCTATGGCTACACCTTC. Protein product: CASSWPRTGRNLYGYTF.

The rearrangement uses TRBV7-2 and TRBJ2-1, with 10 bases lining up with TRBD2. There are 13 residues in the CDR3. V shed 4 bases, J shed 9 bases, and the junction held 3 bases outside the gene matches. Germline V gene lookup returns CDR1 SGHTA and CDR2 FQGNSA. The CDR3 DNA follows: TGTGCCAGCAGCTCGGGACTAGCGCGTGAGCAGTTCTTC. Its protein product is CASSSGLAREQFF.

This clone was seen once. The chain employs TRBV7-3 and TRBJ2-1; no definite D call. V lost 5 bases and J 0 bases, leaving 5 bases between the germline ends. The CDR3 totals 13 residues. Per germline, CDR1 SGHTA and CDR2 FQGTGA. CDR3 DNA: TGTGCCAGCAGCACAAGCTCCTACAATGAGCAGTTCTTC. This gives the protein CASSTSSYNEQFF.

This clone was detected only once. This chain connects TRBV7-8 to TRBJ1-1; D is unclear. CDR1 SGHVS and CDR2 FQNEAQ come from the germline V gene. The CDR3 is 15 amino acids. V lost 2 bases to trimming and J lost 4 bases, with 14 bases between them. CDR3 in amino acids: CASSLYGPSGTEAFF. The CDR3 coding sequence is TGTGCCAGCAGCTTATATGGTCCCTCGGGCACTGAAGCTTTCTTT.

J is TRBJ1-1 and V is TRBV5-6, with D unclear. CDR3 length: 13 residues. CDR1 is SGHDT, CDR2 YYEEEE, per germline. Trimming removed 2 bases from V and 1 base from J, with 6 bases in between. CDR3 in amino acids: CASSFSQNTEAFF. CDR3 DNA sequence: TGTGCCAGCAGCTTTAGTCAGAACACTGAAGCTTTCTTT.

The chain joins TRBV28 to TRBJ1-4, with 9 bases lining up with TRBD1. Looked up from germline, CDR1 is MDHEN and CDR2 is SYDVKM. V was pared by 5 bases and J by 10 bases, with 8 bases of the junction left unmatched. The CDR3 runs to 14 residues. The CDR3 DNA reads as TGTGCCAGCAGTCCCGGGACAGGGTTTGTAAAACTGTTTTTT. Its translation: CASSPGTGFVKLFF.

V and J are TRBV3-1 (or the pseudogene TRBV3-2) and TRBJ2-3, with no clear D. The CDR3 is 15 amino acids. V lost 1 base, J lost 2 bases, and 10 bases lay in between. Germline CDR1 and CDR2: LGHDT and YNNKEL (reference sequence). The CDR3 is CASSQVWLPTDTQYF. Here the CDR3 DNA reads TGTGCCAGCAGCCAAGTCTGGCTGCCCACAGATACGCAGTATTTT.

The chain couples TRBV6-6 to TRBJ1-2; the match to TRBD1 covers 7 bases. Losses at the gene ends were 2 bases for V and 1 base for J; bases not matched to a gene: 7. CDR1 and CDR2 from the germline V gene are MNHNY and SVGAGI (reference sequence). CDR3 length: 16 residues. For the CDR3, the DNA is TGTGCCAGCAGTTACGGAAGGGACAGCTTTAACTATGGCTACACCTTC. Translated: CASSYGRDSFNYGYTF.

The CDR3 DNA sequence: TGCGCCAGCAGCCAGGGACAGGGGAATGGCTACACCTTC. Its translation is CASSQGQGNGYTF. The chain combines TRBV5-1 with TRBJ1-2, with 10 bases identical to TRBD1. V shed 4 bases and J 6 bases; nucleotides not matched to a gene: 3. Germline V gene lookup returns CDR1 SGHRS and CDR2 YFSETQ. This CDR3 comprises 13 residues.

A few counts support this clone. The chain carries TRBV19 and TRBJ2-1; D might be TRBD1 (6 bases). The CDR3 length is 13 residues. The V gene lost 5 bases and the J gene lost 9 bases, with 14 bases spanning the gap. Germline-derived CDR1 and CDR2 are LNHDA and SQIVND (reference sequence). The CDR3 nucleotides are TGTGCCAGTAGTCTCCGACAGGATGGTGAGCAGTTCTTC. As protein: CASSLRQDGEQFF. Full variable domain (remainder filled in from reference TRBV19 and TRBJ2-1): DGGITQSPKYLFRKEGQNVTLSCEQNLNHDAMYWYRQDPGQGLRLIYYSQIVNDFQKGDIAEGYSVSREKKESFPLTVTSAQKNPTAFYLCASSLRQDGEQFFGPGTRLTVL.

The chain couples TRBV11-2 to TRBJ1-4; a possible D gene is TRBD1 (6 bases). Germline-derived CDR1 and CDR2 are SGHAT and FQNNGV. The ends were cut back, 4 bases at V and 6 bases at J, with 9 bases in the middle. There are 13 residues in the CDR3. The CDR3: CASSSRTDEKLFF. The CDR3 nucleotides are TGTGCCAGCAGCTCCAGGACAGATGAAAAACTGTTTTTT.

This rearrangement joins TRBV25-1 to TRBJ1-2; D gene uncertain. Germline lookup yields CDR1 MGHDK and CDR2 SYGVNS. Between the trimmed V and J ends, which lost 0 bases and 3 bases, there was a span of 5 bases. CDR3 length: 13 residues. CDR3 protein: CASSEYRDYGYTF. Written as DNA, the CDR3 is TGTGCCAGCAGTGAATACCGGGACTATGGCTACACCTTC.

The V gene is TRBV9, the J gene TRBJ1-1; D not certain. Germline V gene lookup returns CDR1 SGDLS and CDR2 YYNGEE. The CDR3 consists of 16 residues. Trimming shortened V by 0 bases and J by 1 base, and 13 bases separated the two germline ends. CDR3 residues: CASSVGGGLTNTEAFF. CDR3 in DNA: TGTGCCAGCAGCGTAGGGGGAGGACTAACGAACACTGAAGCTTTCTTT.